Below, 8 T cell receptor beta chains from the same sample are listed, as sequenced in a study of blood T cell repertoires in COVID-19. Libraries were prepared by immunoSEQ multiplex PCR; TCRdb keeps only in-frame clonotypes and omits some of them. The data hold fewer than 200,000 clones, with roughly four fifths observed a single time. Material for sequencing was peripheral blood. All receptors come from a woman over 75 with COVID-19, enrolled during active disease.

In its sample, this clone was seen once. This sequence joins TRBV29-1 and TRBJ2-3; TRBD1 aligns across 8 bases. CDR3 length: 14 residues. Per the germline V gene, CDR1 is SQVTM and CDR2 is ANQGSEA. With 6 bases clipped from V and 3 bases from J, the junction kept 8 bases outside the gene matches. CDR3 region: CSVGQGLGTDTQYF. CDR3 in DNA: TGCAGCGTAGGACAGGGTCTTGGGACAGATACGCAGTATTTT.

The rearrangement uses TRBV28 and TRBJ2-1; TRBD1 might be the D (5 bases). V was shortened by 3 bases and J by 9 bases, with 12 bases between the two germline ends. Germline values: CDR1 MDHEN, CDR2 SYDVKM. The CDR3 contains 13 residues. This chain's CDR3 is CASSFPGLVEQFF. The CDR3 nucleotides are TGTGCCAGCAGTTTCCCAGGGTTGGTTGAGCAGTTCTTC.

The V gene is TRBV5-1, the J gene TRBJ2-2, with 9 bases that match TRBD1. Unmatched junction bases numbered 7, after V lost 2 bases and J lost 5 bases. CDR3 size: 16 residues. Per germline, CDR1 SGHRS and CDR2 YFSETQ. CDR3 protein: CASSLVDRGVTGELFF. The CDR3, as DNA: TGCGCCAGCAGCTTAGTCGACAGGGGGGTTACCGGGGAGCTGTTTTTT.

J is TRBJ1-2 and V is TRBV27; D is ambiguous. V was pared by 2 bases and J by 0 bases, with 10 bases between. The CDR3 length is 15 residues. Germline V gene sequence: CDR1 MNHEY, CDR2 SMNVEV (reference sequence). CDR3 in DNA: TGTGCCAGCAGTTTAGGTAGGGAGGCTAACTATGGCTACACCTTC. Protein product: CASSLGREANYGYTF.

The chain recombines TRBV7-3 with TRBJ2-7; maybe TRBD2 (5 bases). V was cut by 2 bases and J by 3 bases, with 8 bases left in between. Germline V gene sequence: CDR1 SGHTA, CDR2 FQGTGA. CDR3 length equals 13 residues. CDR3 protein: CASSLFGGYEQYF. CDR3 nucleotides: TGTGCCAGCAGCTTATTCGGAGGCTACGAGCAGTACTTC.

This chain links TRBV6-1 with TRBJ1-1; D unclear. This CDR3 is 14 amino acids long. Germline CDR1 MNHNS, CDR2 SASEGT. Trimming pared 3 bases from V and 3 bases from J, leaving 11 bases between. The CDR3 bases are TGTGCCAGCAGTGATCCCGGGGTATACACTGAAGCTTTCTTT. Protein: CASSDPGVYTEAFF.

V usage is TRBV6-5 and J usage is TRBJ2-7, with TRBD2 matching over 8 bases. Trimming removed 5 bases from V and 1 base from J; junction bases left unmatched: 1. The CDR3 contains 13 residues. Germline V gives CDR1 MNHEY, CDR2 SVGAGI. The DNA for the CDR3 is TGTGCCAGCAGTACTAGCGGATCCTACGAGCAGTACTTC. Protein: CASSTSGSYEQYF.

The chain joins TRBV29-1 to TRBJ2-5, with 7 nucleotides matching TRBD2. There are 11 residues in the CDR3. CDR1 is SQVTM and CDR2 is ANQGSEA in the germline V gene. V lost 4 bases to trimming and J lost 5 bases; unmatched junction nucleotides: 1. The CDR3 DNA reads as TGCAGCGTTGGGGAGGGGGAGACCCAGTACTTC. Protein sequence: CSVGEGETQYF.